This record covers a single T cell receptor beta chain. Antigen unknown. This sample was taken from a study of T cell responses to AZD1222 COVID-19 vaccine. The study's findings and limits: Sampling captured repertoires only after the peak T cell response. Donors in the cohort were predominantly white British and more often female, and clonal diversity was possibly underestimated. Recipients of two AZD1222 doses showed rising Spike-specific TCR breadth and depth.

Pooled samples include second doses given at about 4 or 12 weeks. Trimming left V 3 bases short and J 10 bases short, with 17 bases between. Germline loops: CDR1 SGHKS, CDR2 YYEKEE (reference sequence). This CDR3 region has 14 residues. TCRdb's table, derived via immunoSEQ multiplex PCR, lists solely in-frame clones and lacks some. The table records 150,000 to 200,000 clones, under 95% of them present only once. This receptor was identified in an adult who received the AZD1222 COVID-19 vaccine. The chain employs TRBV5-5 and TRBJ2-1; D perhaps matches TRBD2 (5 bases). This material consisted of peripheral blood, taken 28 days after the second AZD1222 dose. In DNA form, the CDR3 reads TGTGCCAGCAGCTCAGCTAGCCGGAGTGGGGAGCAGTTCTTC. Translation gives CASSSASRSGEQFF.